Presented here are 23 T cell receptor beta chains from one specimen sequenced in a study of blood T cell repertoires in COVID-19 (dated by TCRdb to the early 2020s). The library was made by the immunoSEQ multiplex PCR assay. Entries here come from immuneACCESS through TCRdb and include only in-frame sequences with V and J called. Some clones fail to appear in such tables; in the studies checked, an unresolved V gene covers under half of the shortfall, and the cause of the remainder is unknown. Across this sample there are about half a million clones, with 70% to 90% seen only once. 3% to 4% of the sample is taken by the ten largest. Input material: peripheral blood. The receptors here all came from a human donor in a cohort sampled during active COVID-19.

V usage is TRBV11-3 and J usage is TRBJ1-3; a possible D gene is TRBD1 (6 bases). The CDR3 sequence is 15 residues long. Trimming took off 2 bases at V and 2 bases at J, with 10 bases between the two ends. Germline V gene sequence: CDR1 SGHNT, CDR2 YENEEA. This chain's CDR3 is CASSLQGQAGNTIYF. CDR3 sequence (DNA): TGTGCCAGCAGCTTACAGGGGCAAGCTGGAAACACCATATATTTT.

DNA for the CDR3: TGTGCCAGCACCACCTTGGGGGCTTCCTACGAGCAGTACTTC. Protein: CASTTLGASYEQYF. The chain combines TRBV3-1 (or the pseudogene TRBV3-2) with TRBJ2-7; perhaps TRBD1 as D (6 bases). The CDR3 has 14 residues. The V gene's germline CDR1 is LGHDT and CDR2 YNNKEL (reference sequence). V was trimmed by 7 bases and J by 1 base, leaving 14 bases between them.

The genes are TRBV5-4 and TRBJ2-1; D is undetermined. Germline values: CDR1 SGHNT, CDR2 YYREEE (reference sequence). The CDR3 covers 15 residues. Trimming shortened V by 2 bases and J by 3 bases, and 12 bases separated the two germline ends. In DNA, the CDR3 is TGTGCCAGCAGCTTACAACGTAATAACTACAATGAGCAGTTCTTC. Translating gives CASSLQRNNYNEQFF.

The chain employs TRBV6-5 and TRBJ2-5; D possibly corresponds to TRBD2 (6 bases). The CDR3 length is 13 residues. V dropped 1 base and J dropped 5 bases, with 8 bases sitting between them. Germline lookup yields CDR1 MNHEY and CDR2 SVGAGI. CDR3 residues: CASSYWAGETQYF. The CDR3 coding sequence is TGTGCCAGCAGTTACTGGGCGGGGGAGACCCAGTACTTC.

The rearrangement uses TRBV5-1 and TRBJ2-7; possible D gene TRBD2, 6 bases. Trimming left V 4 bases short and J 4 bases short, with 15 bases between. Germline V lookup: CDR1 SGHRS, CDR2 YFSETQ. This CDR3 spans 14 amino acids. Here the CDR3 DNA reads TGCGCCAGCAGCGGGGACGCGGGGTCATACGAGCAGTACTTC. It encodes CASSGDAGSYEQYF. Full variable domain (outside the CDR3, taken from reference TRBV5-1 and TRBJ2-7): KAGVTQTPRYLIKTRGQQVTLSCSPISGHRSVSWYQQTPGQGLQFLFEYFSETQRNKGNFPGRFSGRQFSNSRSEMNVSTLELGDSALYLCASSGDAGSYEQYFGPGTRLTVT.

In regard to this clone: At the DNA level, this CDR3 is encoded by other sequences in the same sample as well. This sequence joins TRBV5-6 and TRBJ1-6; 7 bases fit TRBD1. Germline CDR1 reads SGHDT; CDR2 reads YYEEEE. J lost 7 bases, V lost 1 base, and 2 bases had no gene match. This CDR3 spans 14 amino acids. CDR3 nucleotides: TGTGCCAGCAGCTTGAGGGACAGAAATTCACCCCTCCACTTT. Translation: CASSLRDRNSPLHF. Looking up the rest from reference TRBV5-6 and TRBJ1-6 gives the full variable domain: DAGVTQSPTHLIKTRGQQVTLRCSPKSGHDTVSWYQQALGQGPQFIFQYYEEEERQRGNFPDRFSGHQFPNYSSELNVNALLLGDSALYLCASSLRDRNSPLHFGNGTRLTVT.

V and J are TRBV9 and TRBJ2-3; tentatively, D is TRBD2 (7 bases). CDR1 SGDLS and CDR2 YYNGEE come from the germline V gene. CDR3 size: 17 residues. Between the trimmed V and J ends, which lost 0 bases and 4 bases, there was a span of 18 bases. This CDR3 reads CASSVGRGPGAPDTQYF. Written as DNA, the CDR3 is TGTGCCAGCAGCGTAGGGCGGGGGCCAGGGGCCCCAGATACGCAGTATTTT.

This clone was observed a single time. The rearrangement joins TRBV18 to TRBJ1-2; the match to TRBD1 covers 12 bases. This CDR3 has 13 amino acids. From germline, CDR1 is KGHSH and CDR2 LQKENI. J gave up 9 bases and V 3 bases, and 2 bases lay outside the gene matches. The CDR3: CASSPGQGASYTF. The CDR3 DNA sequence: TGTGCCAGCTCACCGGGACAGGGGGCGAGCTACACCTTC.

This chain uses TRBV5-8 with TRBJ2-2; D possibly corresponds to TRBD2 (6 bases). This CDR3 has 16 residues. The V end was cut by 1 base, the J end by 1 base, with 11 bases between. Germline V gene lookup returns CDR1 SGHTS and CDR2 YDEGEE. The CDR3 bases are TGTGCCAGCAGCTTGTACGGGAGCGGGAACACCGGGGAGCTGTTTTTT. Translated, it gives CASSLYGSGNTGELFF.

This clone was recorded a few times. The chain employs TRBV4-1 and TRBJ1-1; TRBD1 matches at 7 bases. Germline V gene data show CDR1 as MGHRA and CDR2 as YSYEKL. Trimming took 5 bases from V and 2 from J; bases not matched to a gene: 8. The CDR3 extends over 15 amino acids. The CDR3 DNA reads TGCGCCAGCAGCACCTGGACAGGTACTAACACTGAAGCTTTCTTT. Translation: CASSTWTGTNTEAFF.

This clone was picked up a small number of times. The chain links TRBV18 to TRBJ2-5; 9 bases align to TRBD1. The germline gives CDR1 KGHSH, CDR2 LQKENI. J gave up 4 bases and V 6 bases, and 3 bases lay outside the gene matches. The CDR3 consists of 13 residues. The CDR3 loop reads CASSRTGAETQYF. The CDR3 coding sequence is TGTGCCAGCTCGAGGACAGGGGCAGAGACCCAGTACTTC.

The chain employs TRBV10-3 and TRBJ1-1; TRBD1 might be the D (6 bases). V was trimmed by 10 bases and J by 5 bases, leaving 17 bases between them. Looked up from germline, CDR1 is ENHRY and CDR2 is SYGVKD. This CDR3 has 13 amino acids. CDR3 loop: CASVDSRGTEAFF. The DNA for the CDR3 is TGTGCCAGCGTGGACAGTCGAGGAACTGAAGCTTTCTTT.

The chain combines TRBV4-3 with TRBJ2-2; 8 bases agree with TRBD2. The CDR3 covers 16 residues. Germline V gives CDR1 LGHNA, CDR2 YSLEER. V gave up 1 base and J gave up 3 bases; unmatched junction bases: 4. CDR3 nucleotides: TGCGCCAGCAGCCAAGGAGCGGGAGAGGACACCGGGGAGCTGTTTTTT. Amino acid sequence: CASSQGAGEDTGELFF.

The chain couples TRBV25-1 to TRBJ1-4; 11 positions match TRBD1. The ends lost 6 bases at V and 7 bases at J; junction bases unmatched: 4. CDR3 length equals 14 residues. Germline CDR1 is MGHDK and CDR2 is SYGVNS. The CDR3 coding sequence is TGTGCCAGCAGGATGGGACAGGGGGGTGAAAAACTGTTTTTT. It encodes CASRMGQGGEKLFF.

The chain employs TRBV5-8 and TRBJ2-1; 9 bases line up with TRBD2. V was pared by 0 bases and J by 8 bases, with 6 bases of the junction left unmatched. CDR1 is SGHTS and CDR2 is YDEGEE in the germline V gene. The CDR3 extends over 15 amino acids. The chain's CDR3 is CASSLELLAGYEQFF. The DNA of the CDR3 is TGTGCCAGCAGCTTGGAGTTGCTAGCGGGATATGAGCAGTTCTTC.

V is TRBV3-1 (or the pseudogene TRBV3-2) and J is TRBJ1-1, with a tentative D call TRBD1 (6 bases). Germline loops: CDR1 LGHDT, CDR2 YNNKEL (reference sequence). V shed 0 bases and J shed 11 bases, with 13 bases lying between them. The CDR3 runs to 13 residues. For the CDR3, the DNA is TGTGCCAGCAGCCAAGATCATAGTAGGGGGGCTTTCTTT. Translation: CASSQDHSRGAFF.

The CDR3 sequence is CASSLPSSQGINYGYTF. CDR3 coding DNA: TGTGCCAGCAGTTTACCCTCTTCCCAGGGGATTAACTATGGCTACACCTTC. The chain has TRBV28 and TRBJ1-2; TRBD1 might be the D (6 bases). V lost 2 bases to trimming and J lost 1 base, with 17 bases between them. The CDR3 has 17 residues. Looked up from germline, CDR1 is MDHEN and CDR2 is SYDVKM.

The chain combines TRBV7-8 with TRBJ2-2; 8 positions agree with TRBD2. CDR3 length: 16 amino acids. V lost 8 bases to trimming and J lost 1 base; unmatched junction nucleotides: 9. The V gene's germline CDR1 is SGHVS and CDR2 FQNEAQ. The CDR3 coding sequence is TGTGCCAGCCGGTCCCAGCGGGAGTTGAACACCGGGGAGCTGTTTTTT. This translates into CASRSQRELNTGELFF. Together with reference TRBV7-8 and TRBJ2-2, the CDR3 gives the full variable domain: GAGVSQSPRYKVAKRGQDVALRCDPISGHVSLFWYQQALGQGPEFLTYFQNEAQLDKSGLPSDRFFAERPEGSVSTLKIQRTQQEDSAVYLCASRSQRELNTGELFFGEGSRLTVL.

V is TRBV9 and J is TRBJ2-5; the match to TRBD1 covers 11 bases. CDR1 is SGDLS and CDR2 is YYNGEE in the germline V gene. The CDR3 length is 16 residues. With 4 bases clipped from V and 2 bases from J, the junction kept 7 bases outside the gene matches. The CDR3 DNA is TGTGCCAGCAGCACATCGGACAGGGGGCTTCAAGAGACCCAGTACTTC. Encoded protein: CASSTSDRGLQETQYF.

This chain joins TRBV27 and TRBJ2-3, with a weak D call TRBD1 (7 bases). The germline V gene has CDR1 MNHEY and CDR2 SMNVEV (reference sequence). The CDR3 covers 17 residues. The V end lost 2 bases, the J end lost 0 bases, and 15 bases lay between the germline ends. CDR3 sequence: CASSLGGGRPSTDTQYF. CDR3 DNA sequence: TGTGCCAGCAGTTTAGGAGGGGGCCGCCCTAGCACAGATACGCAGTATTTT.

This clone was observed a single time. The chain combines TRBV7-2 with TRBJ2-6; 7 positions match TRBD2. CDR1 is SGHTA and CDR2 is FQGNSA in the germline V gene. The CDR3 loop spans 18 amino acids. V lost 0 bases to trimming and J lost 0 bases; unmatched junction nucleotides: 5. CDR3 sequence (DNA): TGTGCCAGCAGCTTAGCCCCAGCGGGGTCCTCTGGGGCCAACGTCCTGACTTTC. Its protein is CASSLAPAGSSGANVLTF.

The CDR3 DNA reads TGTGCCTGGAGTGAAGGGGCAACTAATGAAAAACTGTTTTTT. Encoded protein: CAWSEGATNEKLFF. J is TRBJ1-4 and V is TRBV30; maybe TRBD1 (5 bases). Germline CDR1 GTSNPN, CDR2 SVGIG (reference sequence). The CDR3 runs to 14 residues. V lost 1 base and J lost 0, with 6 bases in between.

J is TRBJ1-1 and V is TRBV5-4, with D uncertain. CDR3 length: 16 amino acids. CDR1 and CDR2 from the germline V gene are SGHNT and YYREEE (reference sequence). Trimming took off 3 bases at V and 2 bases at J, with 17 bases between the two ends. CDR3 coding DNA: TGTGCCAGCAGCTCCGCCCTTGCAGGCGCTAACACTGAAGCTTTCTTT. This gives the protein CASSSALAGANTEAFF. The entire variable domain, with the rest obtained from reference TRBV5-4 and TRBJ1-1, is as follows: ETGVTQSPTHLIKTRGQQVTLRCSSQSGHNTVSWYQQALGQGPQFIFQYYREEENGRGNFPPRFSGLQFPNYSSELNVNALELDDSALYLCASSSALAGANTEAFFGQGTRLTVV.